This T cell receptor beta chain is drawn from a study of blood T cell repertoires in COVID-19 (dated by TCRdb to the early 2020s). At the level of the whole study: The collaborator samples originated in the United States, Italy and Spain and spanned the acute and convalescent phases of COVID-19. The material from the prospective study consisted of cDNA or gDNA derived from T cells, B-cell-depleted T cells, or PBMCs. Deeply sampled blood TCRbeta repertoires from subjects exposed to, actively infected with, or recovered from COVID-19 were included in the dataset. The repertoires were made available in a free public database intended to serve as a resource for research on the immune response to SARS-CoV-2. Samples were obtained from the ongoing ImmuneRACE study (first 160 participants) and from 950 to 1,500 subjects provided by 6 global collaborators. The sample metadata nearly always contained a de-identified subject ID, COVID-19 status, age in years and sex. Where available, HLA class I and class II types were taken from metadata supplied by the sample provider and were not determined by assay-based typing.

Whole blood was collected in K2EDTA tubes by collaborating institutions according to the institutions' own protocols. Collaborator samples were shipped for TCRbeta analysis as frozen whole blood, isolated PBMCs, or DNA extracted from either sample type. Points the paper makes about the study in general: The amount of clinical and demographic metadata varied by source and participant and was provided uncurated.

The CDR3 contains 16 residues, cysteine and phenylalanine counted. Only the CDR3 region is kept as DNA, spanning 48 bases read in frame from base 1. CDR1 and CDR2 (MNHNS, SASEGT) derive from the germline V gene. Trimming leaves V shorter by 1 base and J shorter by 4 bases, with the junction holding 7 bases beyond the gene matches. Comment on this clone: The antigen this receptor binds is unknown. Within one base of it there is no much larger clone, and no base qualities were kept.

TCRbeta CDR3 regions were amplified from genomic DNA by means of the immunoSEQ Assay, a bias-controlled multiplex PCR. The paper's data handling went like this. The number of nucleated cells in each sample was estimated by amplification of reference gene primers within the assay. Sequence reads were collapsed and filtered to measure the absolute abundance of every unique TCRbeta CDR3 rearrangement. Productive Simpson clonality was computed per sample as the square root of Simpson's diversity index over productive rearrangements. What TCRdb holds here is the immuneACCESS table cut down to in-frame rearrangements. Part of the clones is not present; checked against another copy, under half of the missing clones reflect an unresolved V gene, and the others are unexplained. The D gene and trimming were derived from the DNA, and the V and J assignments and clone size from that table. For this sample there are around 70,000 clones; around 88% appear just once. The ten largest clones add up to 12% of the sample.

The V and J segments used are TRBV6-1 and TRBJ2-5; TRBD1 agrees with 9 junctional bases. The TCR was taken from a human donor in a cohort sampled during active COVID-19. The sequenced sample consisted of peripheral blood. CDR3 loop: CASSEGADRGRETQYF. The DNA sequence reads TGTGCCAGCAGTGAAGGGGCGGACAGGGGAAGAGAGACCCAGTACTTC.